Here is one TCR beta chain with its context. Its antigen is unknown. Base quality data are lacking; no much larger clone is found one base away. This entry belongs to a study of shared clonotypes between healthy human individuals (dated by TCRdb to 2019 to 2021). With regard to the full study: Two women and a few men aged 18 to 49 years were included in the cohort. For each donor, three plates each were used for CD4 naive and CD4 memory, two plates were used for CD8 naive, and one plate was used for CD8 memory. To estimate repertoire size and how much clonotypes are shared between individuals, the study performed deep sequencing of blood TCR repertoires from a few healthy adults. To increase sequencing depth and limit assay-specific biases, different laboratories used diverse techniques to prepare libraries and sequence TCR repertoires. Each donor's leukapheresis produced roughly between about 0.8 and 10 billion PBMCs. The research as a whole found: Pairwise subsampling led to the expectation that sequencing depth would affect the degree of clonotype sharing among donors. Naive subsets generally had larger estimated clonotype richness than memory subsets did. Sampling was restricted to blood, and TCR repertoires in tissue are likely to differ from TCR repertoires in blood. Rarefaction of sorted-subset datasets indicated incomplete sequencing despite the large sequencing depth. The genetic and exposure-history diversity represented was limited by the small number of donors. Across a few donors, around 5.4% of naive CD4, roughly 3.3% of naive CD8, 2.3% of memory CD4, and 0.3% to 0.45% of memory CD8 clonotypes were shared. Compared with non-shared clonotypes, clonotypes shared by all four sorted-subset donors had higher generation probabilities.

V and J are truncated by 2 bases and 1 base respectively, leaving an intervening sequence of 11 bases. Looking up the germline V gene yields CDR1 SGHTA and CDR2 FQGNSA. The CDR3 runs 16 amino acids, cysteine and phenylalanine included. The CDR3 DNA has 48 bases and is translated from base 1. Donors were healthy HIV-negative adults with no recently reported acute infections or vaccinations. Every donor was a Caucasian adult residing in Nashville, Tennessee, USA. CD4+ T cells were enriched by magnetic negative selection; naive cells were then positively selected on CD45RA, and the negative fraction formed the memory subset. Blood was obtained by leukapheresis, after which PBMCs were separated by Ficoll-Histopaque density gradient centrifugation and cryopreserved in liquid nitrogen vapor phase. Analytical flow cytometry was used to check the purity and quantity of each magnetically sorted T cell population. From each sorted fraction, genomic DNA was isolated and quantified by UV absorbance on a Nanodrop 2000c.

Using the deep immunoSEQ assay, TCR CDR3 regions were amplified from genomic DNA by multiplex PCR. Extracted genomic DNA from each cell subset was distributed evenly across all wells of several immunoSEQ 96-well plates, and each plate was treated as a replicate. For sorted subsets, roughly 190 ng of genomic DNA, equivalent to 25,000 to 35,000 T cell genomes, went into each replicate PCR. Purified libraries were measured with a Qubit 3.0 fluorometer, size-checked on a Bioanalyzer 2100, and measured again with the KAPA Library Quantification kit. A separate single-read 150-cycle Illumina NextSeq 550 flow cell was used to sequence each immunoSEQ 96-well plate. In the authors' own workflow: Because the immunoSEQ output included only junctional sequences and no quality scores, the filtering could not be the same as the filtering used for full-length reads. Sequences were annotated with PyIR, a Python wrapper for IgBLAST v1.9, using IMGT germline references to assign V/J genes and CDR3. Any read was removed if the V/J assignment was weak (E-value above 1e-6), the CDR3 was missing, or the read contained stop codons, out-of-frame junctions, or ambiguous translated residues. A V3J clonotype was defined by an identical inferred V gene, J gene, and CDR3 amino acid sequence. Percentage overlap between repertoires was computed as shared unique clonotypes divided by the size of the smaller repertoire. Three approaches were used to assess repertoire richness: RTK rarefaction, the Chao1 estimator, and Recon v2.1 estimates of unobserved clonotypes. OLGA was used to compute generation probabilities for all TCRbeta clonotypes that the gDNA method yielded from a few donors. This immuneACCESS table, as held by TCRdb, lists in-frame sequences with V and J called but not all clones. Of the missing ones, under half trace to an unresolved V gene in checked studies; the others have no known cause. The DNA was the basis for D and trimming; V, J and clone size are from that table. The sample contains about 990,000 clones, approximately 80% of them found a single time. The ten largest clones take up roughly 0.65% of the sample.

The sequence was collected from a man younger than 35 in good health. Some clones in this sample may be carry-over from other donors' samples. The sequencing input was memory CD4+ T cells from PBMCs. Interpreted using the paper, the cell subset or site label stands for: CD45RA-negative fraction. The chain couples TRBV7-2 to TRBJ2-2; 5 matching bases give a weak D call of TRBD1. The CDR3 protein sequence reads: CASSLLGAMNTGELFF. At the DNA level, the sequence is TGTGCCAGCAGCTTACTAGGGGCTATGAACACCGGGGAGCTGTTTTTT.